This entry is about one TCR beta chain. Its antigen is not known. Deletions cut 4 bases from V and 6 bases from J, with 13 bases between. Germline V CDR1 and CDR2: SGHRS, YFSETQ. The CDR3 covers 14 residues. The data originate from a study of T cell responses to AZD1222 COVID-19 vaccine. Profiled with immunoSEQ multiplex PCR; TCRdb holds only in-frame clones, not every one. Of some 170,000 clones in the sample, 90% to 95% were seen once. General study results and limits: Repertoire sampling was restricted to post-peak T cell response timepoints.

The gene calls are TRBV5-1 and TRBJ1-4, with D possibly TRBD1 on 6 matching bases. The sequence came from an adult in good health. The sample in question was peripheral blood, obtained on day 0 of MenACWY control vaccination. The CDR3 is CASSQMGAHEKLFF. As DNA, the CDR3 is TGCGCCAGCAGCCAAATGGGGGCGCATGAAAAACTGTTTTTT. Full variable domain (missing parts from reference TRBV5-1 and TRBJ1-4): KAGVTQTPRYLIKTRGQQVTLSCSPISGHRSVSWYQQTPGQGLQFLFEYFSETQRNKGNFPGRFSGRQFSNSRSEMNVSTLELGDSALYLCASSQMGAHEKLFFGSGTQLSVL.